This T cell receptor beta chain derives from a study of T cells in Graves' hyperthyroidism and ophthalmopathy. Study-wide background: Before treatment of any kind, peripheral blood was taken at initial diagnosis. Findings and caveats of the study: Also found in blood were most expanded thyroid clonotypes above 0.001.

Regions amplified from RNA transcripts were the TCR beta CDR3 regions. With the HTBI primer set, the TCR CDR3 went through a first round of RT-PCR. TCRdb fed the multiplex PCR reads into MiXCR, producing one record per CDR3 protein. There are fewer than 550,000 distinct CDR3 sequences in the sample; approximately 15% occur only once, and over 12% lies in the top ten. In this sample, this clonotype turned up many times. Its target is not known. Absence of ophthalmopathy progression within 18 months defined stable Graves' hyperthyroidism. Diagnosis of hyperthyroidism was new in patients aged 18 to 65, and its duration was under 2 months. The CDR3 has 14 amino acids. The V end was cut by 0 bases, the J end by 5 bases, with 11 bases between.

Sequencing was carried out using blood. This clonotype was sampled from a woman aged 18-29 years with Graves' hyperthyroidism. The chain combines TRBV12-3 or TRBV12-4 with TRBJ2-7; D not certain. CDR3 region: CASSLAYKVHEQYF. For the CDR3, the DNA is TGTGCCAGCAGTTTAGCTTATAAGGTCCACGAGCAGTACTTC.